The 23 T cell receptor beta chains reported below all come from one sample, sequenced in a study of T cell changes during pregnancy in multiple sclerosis. Sequencing was performed with immunoSEQ multiplex PCR; in TCRdb, only in-frame clones are kept and a portion is missing. The table records under 95,000 clones, 92% of them present only once. Source: peripheral blood, taken in the second trimester of pregnancy. The receptor source for this set is a female donor with multiple sclerosis, enrolled in a pregnancy study.

V usage is TRBV9 and J usage is TRBJ2-5; the D gene is possibly TRBD2 (6 bases). CDR1 and CDR2 (germline): SGDLS, YYNGEE. This CDR3 is built from 17 residues. V lost 1 base and J 10 bases, leaving 26 bases between the germline ends. In DNA, the CDR3 is TGTGCCAGCAGCGTATACGATGGGGGAGGCTCGCTCGGGAACCAGTACTTC. This codes for CASSVYDGGGSLGNQYF.

The rearrangement joins TRBV6-5 to TRBJ1-2; unclear D gene. The germline V gene has CDR1 MNHEY and CDR2 SVGAGI. This CDR3 spans 14 amino acids. V lost 2 bases and J 4 bases, leaving 11 bases between the germline ends. The CDR3 nucleotides read TGTGCCAGCAGTTACGCAGAGGGTTCCTATGGCTACACCTTC. Translation: CASSYAEGSYGYTF.

This clone occurred a few times. This chain joins TRBV19 and TRBJ1-6; TRBD1 aligns across 8 bases. Germline CDR1 and CDR2: LNHDA and SQIVND (reference sequence). The CDR3 has 16 residues. J gave up 7 bases and V 6 bases, and 11 bases lay outside the gene matches. CDR3 bases: TGTGCCAGTAGAACCGGGACAGGCCTGGGCAATTCACCCCTCCACTTT. Its protein product is CASRTGTGLGNSPLHF.

This clone is a singleton in its sample. The chain combines TRBV6-5 with TRBJ1-1; tentative D call: TRBD1 (5 bases). Per the germline V gene, CDR1 is MNHEY and CDR2 is SVGAGI. V lost 8 bases and J lost 10, with 20 bases in between. The CDR3 contains 13 residues. CDR3 DNA sequence: TGTGCCAGCCGGGACTCCGGGGTGTTTGTAGCTTTCTTT. Translation: CASRDSGVFVAFF.

The V gene is TRBV29-1, the J gene TRBJ1-1, with D possibly matching TRBD1 (5 bases). From germline, CDR1 is SQVTM and CDR2 ANQGSEA. This CDR3 is built from 14 residues. Trimming removed 4 bases at V and 5 bases at J, with 17 bases between. Here the CDR3 reads CSVVPLQASTEAFF. CDR3 coding DNA: TGCAGCGTTGTCCCCCTACAGGCTTCAACTGAAGCTTTCTTT.

The V gene is TRBV18, the J gene TRBJ2-2, with TRBD1 as a possible D gene (6 bases). The CDR3 contains 14 residues. Trimming took 3 bases from V and 1 from J, leaving 6 bases between them. Germline V gene lookup returns CDR1 KGHSH and CDR2 LQKENI. As DNA, the CDR3 is TGTGCCAGCTCACCGGGACAGAACACCGGGGAGCTGTTTTTT. This translates into CASSPGQNTGELFF. The full variable domain, with the rest looked up from reference TRBV18 and TRBJ2-2, is NAGVMQNPRHLVRRRGQEARLRCSPMKGHSHVYWYRQLPEEGLKFMVYLQKENIIDESGMPKERFSAEFPKEGPSILRIQQVVRGDSAAYFCASSPGQNTGELFFGEGSRLTVL.

A word on this clone: This sample includes further DNA sequences coding for the same CDR3. As DNA, the CDR3 is TGTGCCAGCAGCTTAGGGACAGGCTATTACGAGCAGTACTTC. Protein product: CASSLGTGYYEQYF. The chain joins TRBV5-6 to TRBJ2-7; 8 nucleotides align to TRBD1. With V trimmed by 2 bases and J by 4 bases, 5 bases remained unmatched. The CDR3 has 14 residues. Germline V gene data show CDR1 as SGHDT and CDR2 as YYEEEE.

V and J are TRBV30 and TRBJ2-1, with 8 bases that match TRBD1. V was pared by 5 bases and J by 8 bases, with 8 bases of the junction left unmatched. Germline V gene data show CDR1 as GTSNPN and CDR2 as SVGIG (reference sequence). The CDR3 covers 13 residues. Written as DNA, the CDR3 is TGTGCCTGGGGTCAGGGGGCGGGCGATGAGCAGTTCTTC. Translation gives CAWGQGAGDEQFF.

This rearrangement joins TRBV4-1 to TRBJ2-7; maybe TRBD2 (5 bases). Germline V lookup: CDR1 MGHRA, CDR2 YSYEKL. The CDR3 consists of 14 residues. The ends were cut back, 4 bases at V and 5 bases at J, with 15 bases in the middle. This chain's CDR3 is CASSLLGVIDEQYF. Written as DNA, the CDR3 is TGCGCCAGCAGCCTCCTGGGAGTTATCGACGAGCAGTACTTC.

The chain is built from TRBV6-6 and TRBJ2-1; D gene unclear. V lost 3 bases and J lost 0, with 12 bases in between. There are 16 residues in the CDR3. Germline loops: CDR1 MNHNY, CDR2 SVGAGI (reference sequence). The CDR3 DNA reads TGTGCCAGCAGTTATGGTCTGCTGAGCTCCTACAATGAGCAGTTCTTC. Protein sequence: CASSYGLLSSYNEQFF.

The rearrangement links TRBV29-1 to TRBJ2-5; 7 nucleotides line up with TRBD2. Germline CDR1 SQVTM, CDR2 ANQGSEA. CDR3 length: 12 amino acids. The CDR3 here is CGAWGGEETQYF. The CDR3 nucleotides are TGCGGAGCGTGGGGGGGGGAAGAGACCCAGTACTTC.

The chain joins TRBV28 to TRBJ1-6; D might be TRBD1 (6 bases). This CDR3 spans 18 amino acids. Germline V lookup: CDR1 MDHEN, CDR2 SYDVKM. The ends were cut back, 6 bases at V and 10 bases at J, with 28 bases in the middle. Here the CDR3 DNA reads TGTGCCAGCAGACCTCCCAGTGCTACAGGGTCCTGGGGCTCACCCCTCCACTTT. As protein: CASRPPSATGSWGSPLHF.

V and J are TRBV6-1 and TRBJ2-7, with no clear D. Per the germline V gene, CDR1 is MNHNS and CDR2 is SASEGT. The CDR3 totals 12 residues. Trimming left V 2 bases short and J 2 bases short, with 4 bases between. The CDR3 DNA is TGTGCCAGCAGTGAACTAGCCTACGAGCAGTACTTC. It is translated as CASSELAYEQYF.

This chain joins TRBV10-3 and TRBJ1-6; the match to TRBD1 covers 11 bases. The junction had 6 bases not matched to a gene; V was cut back by 6 bases and J by 8 bases. Germline loops: CDR1 ENHRY, CDR2 SYGVKD. This CDR3 contains 15 residues. The CDR3 loop reads CAISNPGQGDSPLHF. Written as DNA, the CDR3 is TGTGCCATCAGCAACCCGGGACAGGGGGATTCACCCCTCCACTTT.

V is TRBV5-6 and J is TRBJ2-5; D is possibly TRBD2 (7 bases). This CDR3 has 16 amino acids. Germline V gene sequence: CDR1 SGHDT, CDR2 YYEEEE. Trimming cost V 0 bases and J 4 bases, with 16 bases left between them. In nucleotides, the CDR3 is TGTGCCAGCAGCTTGGCGGGGGGCGGGGGTCGAGAGACCCAGTACTTC. Translation gives CASSLAGGGGRETQYF.

The rearrangement uses TRBV19 and TRBJ1-5; tentatively, D is TRBD1 (5 bases). The V and J ends lost 5 bases and 3 bases respectively, with 11 bases between them. The CDR3 is made up of 14 amino acids. From germline, CDR1 is LNHDA and CDR2 SQIVND (reference sequence). The CDR3 region has the DNA TGTGCCAGTAGTTCAGACAGCCACAATCAGCCCCAGCATTTT. Amino acid sequence: CASSSDSHNQPQHF.

The chain uses TRBV29-1 and TRBJ2-3, with a tentative D call TRBD1 (8 bases). V was shortened by 4 bases and J by 1 base, with 12 bases between the two germline ends. The CDR3 runs to 14 residues. The germline V gene encodes CDR1 SQVTM and CDR2 ANQGSEA. CDR3 bases: TGCAGCGTTGTAACAGGGGGGGGCACAGATACGCAGTATTTT. It is translated as CSVVTGGGTDTQYF.

The chain uses TRBV27 and TRBJ1-1, with 9 bases aligning to TRBD1. The ends lost 3 bases at V and 3 bases at J; junction bases unmatched: 14. The CDR3 runs 18 residues. Looked up from germline, CDR1 is MNHEY and CDR2 is SMNVEV (reference sequence). The CDR3 protein is CASSLGLIGTGMHTEAFF. For the CDR3, the DNA is TGTGCCAGCAGTTTGGGACTTATCGGGACAGGGATGCACACTGAAGCTTTCTTT.

The V and J genes are TRBV9 and TRBJ2-3, with TRBD2 matching over 11 bases. CDR3 length: 17 residues. The germline gives CDR1 SGDLS, CDR2 YYNGEE. After removal of 1 base from V and 4 bases from J, the junction contained 8 bases not matched to a gene. In nucleotides, the CDR3 is TGTGCCAGCAGCGTATTTAGTAGCGGGGGGGCCCCAGATACGCAGTATTTT. This encodes CASSVFSSGGAPDTQYF.

V is TRBV29-1 and J is TRBJ2-7, with a weak D call TRBD2 (5 bases). The CDR3 totals 13 residues. Trimming took 4 bases from V and 6 from J, leaving 16 bases between them. CDR1 is SQVTM, CDR2 ANQGSEA, per germline. The CDR3 region is CSVGSGEDSEQYF. In nucleotides, the CDR3 is TGCAGCGTTGGGTCCGGGGAAGATAGCGAGCAGTACTTC.

The chain uses TRBV25-1 and TRBJ2-1, with 11 bases identical to TRBD2. The V and J ends lost 3 bases and 5 bases, in that order; junction bases with no gene match: 6. The CDR3 runs to 16 residues. CDR1 is MGHDK, CDR2 SYGVNS, per germline. The CDR3 DNA follows: TGTGCCAGCAGTGAGCCGGGACTAGCGGAAAACAATGAGCAGTTCTTC. Encoded protein: CASSEPGLAENNEQFF.

The V call is TRBV7-9, the J call TRBJ1-4; TRBD1 matches at 7 bases. The CDR3 is 15 amino acids. V lost 5 bases, J lost 8 bases, and 11 bases stayed unmatched. CDR1 and CDR2 from the germline V gene are SEHNR and FQNEAQ (reference sequence). The chain's CDR3 is CASSALGGEGEKLFF. In DNA, the CDR3 is TGTGCCAGCAGCGCCCTAGGGGGCGAGGGGGAAAAACTGTTTTTT.

The rearrangement links TRBV7-9 to TRBJ2-1; 10 bases align to TRBD2. The CDR3 loop spans 14 amino acids. Germline-derived CDR1 and CDR2 are SEHNR and FQNEAQ (reference sequence). V lost 3 bases, J lost 9 bases, and 5 bases stayed unmatched. CDR3: CASSLGTSVPEQFF. The CDR3 coding sequence is TGTGCCAGCAGCTTGGGGACTAGCGTCCCTGAGCAGTTCTTC. The entire variable domain, with the rest obtained from reference TRBV7-9 and TRBJ2-1, is as follows: DTGVSQNPRHKITKRGQNVTFRCDPISEHNRLYWYRQTLGQGPEFLTYFQNEAQLEKSRLLSDRFSAERPKGSFSTLEIQRTEQGDSAMYLCASSLGTSVPEQFFGPGTRLTVL.